The present T cell receptor beta chain was sequenced within a study of blood T cells in healthy people across ages. Primed by a sample-barcoded 5' primer and a J-beta primer mix, a second PCR proceeded for 7 to 11 cycles. A 12-random-nucleotide template-switch adaptor tagged each cDNA molecule. Researchers report that each sample yielded at least 2.5 million CDR3-containing paired-end reads. MiXCR was run by TCRdb on the 5' RACE reads, yielding one entry per CDR3 protein. The table shows fewer than 2,000,000 distinct CDR3 sequences, with almost 35% occurring only once. V dropped 5 bases and J dropped 6 bases, with 10 bases sitting between them. The CDR3 sequence is 13 residues long.

This TCR derives from a woman in her twenties or thirties in good health. The sequencing input was blood. The chain couples TRBV12-3 or TRBV12-4 to TRBJ2-2; D gene unclear. CDR3: CASSPSVPGELFF. The CDR3 DNA sequence: TGTGCCAGCAGTCCTTCGGTTCCCGGGGAGCTGTTTTTT.